This TCR beta chain was captured in a study of T cells after yellow fever vaccination (dated by TCRdb to the late 2010s). Regarding the complete study: Libraries from fractions with low cell numbers were prepared with the SMART-Seq v4 Ultra Low Input RNA kit. To follow T-cell clones before and after primary and booster YFV17D yellow fever vaccination, bulk TCR alpha and beta repertoires were sequenced over time. Two healthy male donors made up the cohort, one aged 18 to 30 years and the other aged 30 to 40 years. Bulk PBMC replicates and cell subsets were isolated from blood drawn at multiple timepoints before and after both primary and secondary immunization. Broad study findings and their caveats: Most clones expanded after primary vaccination were re-detected after the booster (approximately 95% of CD4 and 88% of CD8), suggesting broad memory maintenance. A small fraction of clonotypes showed up in both the CD4 and CD8 compartments, probably as a result of convergent recombination. The secondary T-cell response was weaker than the primary response but faster, peaking on day 5 instead of day 15. Computational filtering was required because FACS-sorted repertoires could contain abundant contaminating clonotypes from the bulk population. Because the study included only a couple of donors, the extent to which the findings can be generalized is limited.

In the paper's terms, the treatment or condition label means: live attenuated yellow fever vaccine strain. PBMCs were isolated from peripheral blood using a standard Ficoll-Paque protocol. Dynabeads CD4 and CD8 positive selection kits were used to isolate the CD4 and CD8 T-cell fractions. TriZol was used to extract RNA from bulk PBMCs, CD4 and CD8 fractions, and dextramer-positive and dextramer-negative fractions. This clonotype was detected only a few times. Its antigen is currently not known. No quality values exist for individual bases; no much larger clone is one base distant. Sequencing instrument: Illumina NovaSeq 6000. Synthesis of TCR cDNA relied on 5'RACE template switching, a step that introduced a universal primer site along with unique molecular identifiers. cDNA synthesis was primed from both the TCR alpha and TCR beta constant segments. Two PCR steps were used to amplify libraries, with sample barcodes and sequencing adapters being added in the second step. Libraries were sequenced on Illumina HiSeq 2500 (2x100 bp) or NovaSeq (2x150 bp). Per the authors' processing: Reads were demultiplexed and collapsed into UMI consensus sequences with MIGEC, and V(D)J alignment was performed with MiXCR. Vaccine-responding clonotypes were identified with edgeR using replicate PBMC samples, with FDR below 0.01 and a log2 fold change above 5 up to day 15 being required. Bulk clonotypes were assigned CD4 or CD8 identity according to which sequenced CD4 or CD8 repertoire held them at higher abundance. The raw public data were reprocessed by TCRdb itself: fastp quality trimming at Q25, MiXCR clonotype calling, in-frame beta chains only. A single entry per CDR3 protein holds the most common genes and DNA from its merged rows. The V and J calls shown here were made by TCRdb, not taken from the authors' results. In this sample the table shows about 210,000 distinct CDR3 sequences, approximately 3% of which occur a single time. The top ten clonotypes cover around 3.3% of the sample.

The starting material was CD4+ T cells sorted from PBMCs, obtained 10 days after the yellow fever booster vaccination. This sequence originates from a man younger than 30 who received the YFV17D yellow fever vaccine.

Read as DNA, the sequence is TGTGCCAGCAGCTTAGGCGGGCAGTTCAATCAGCCCCAGCATTTT. Its product reads: CASSLGGQFNQPQHF. The chain employs TRBV7-9 and TRBJ1-5, with no reliable assignment of the D segment. According to the germline V gene (reference sequence), CDR1 reads SEHNR and CDR2 reads FQNEAQ. Counted from cysteine to phenylalanine, this CDR3 has 15 amino acids. The only DNA kept is the CDR3, 45 bases in frame from the first base. Trimming removed 1 base from V and 3 bases from J, leaving 10 bases between the germline ends.